The TCR beta chain under discussion was sequenced for a study of blood T cell repertoires in COVID-19. V lost 4 bases, J lost 3 bases, and 10 bases lay in between. Germline-derived CDR1 and CDR2 are SGDLS and YYNGEE. This CDR3 has 13 residues. Measured with immunoSEQ multiplex PCR; TCRdb has only the in-frame clones, and not every one. The sample shows some 170,000 clones, over 60% of them seen only once. The source of this sequence is a woman aged 70 to 79 with acute or convalescent COVID-19. The sample comprised peripheral blood. This chain connects TRBV9 to TRBJ1-2, with a weak D call TRBD1 (5 bases). DNA for the CDR3: TGTGCCAGCAGCCTCAGGGTCGACTATGGCTACACCTTC. Translation gives CASSLRVDYGYTF.